The following is a TCR beta chain sequence with its context. Its target is unknown. This record belongs to a study of cytomegalovirus exposure and HLA in healthy donors. Study context: A data release that came early held 80 million or so unique TCRs from HLA-typed donors. Study conclusions and caveats: Common viral pathogens (according to a later analysis) appeared linked to several of the most significant clusters. Presence/absence results assume similar sequencing depth per donor, which may not hold.

In the PCR, 60 Vbeta and 13 Jbeta primers were used. Generated by immunoSEQ multiplex PCR, the TCRdb table keeps only in-frame clones and is missing some. The sample includes 170,000 or so clones, 77% of them seen just once. The germline V and J ends were trimmed by 4 bases and 8 bases, with 14 bases remaining between them. CDR1 and CDR2 from the germline V gene are KGHSH and LQKENI. This CDR3 comprises 14 residues. Material: PBMCs. The sequence was collected from a woman in her sixties or seventies in good health and CMV-seropositive. The chain is built from TRBV18 and TRBJ1-4; D is perhaps TRBD1 (6 bases). CDR3 amino acids: CASSQFLQGEKLFF. The CDR3 coding sequence is TGTGCCAGCTCACAATTCTTACAGGGCGAAAAACTGTTTTTT. Looking up the rest from reference TRBV18 and TRBJ1-4 gives the full variable domain: NAGVMQNPRHLVRRRGQEARLRCSPMKGHSHVYWYRQLPEEGLKFMVYLQKENIIDESGMPKERFSAEFPKEGPSILRIQQVVRGDSAAYFCASSQFLQGEKLFFGSGTQLSVL.